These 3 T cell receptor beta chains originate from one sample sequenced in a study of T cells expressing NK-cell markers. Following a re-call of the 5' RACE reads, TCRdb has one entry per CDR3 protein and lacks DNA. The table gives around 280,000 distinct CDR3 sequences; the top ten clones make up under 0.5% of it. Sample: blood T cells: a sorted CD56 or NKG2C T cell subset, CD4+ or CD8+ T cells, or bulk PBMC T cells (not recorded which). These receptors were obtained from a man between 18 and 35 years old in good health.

The CDR3 reads CASSLVGGRGETQYF. The chain is built from TRBV12-3 or TRBV12-4 and TRBJ2-5; TCRdb reports TRBD1, a call that lacks DNA to check it against. This CDR3 is 15 amino acids long.

This chain's CDR3 is CASSLRAGASGRAVPDTQYF. The genes are TRBV12-3 or TRBV12-4 and TRBJ2-3; TCRdb returns TRBD2, unconfirmable since there is no DNA. The CDR3 runs 20 residues.

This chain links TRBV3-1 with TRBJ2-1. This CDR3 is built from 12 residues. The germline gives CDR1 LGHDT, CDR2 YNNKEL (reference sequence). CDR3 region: CASSPNFGEQFF.